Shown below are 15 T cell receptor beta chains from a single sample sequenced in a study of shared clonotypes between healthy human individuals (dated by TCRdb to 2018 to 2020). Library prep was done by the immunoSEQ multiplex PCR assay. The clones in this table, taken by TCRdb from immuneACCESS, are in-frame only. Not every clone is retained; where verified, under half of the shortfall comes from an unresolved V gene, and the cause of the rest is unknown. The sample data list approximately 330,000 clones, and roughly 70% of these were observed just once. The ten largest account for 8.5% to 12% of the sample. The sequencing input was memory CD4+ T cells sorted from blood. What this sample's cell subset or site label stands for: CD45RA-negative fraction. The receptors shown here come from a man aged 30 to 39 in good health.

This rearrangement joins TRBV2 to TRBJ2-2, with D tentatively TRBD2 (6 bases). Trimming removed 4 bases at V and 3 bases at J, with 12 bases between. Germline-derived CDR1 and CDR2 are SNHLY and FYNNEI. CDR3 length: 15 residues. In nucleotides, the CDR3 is TGTGCCAGCAGTGGGGACGGAGGGGACACCGGGGAGCTGTTTTTT. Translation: CASSGDGGDTGELFF.

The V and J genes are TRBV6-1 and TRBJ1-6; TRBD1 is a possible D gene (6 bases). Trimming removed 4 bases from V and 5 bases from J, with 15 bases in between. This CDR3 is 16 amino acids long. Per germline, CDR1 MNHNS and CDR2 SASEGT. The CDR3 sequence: CASSVVGGGNNSPLHF. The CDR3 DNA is TGTGCCAGCAGTGTAGTAGGGGGAGGAAATAATTCACCCCTCCACTTT.

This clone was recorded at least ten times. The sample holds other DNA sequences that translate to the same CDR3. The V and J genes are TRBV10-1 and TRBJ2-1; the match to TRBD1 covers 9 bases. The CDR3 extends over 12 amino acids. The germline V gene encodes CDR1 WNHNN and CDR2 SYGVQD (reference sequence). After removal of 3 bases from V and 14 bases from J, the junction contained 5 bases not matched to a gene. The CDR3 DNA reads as TGCGCCAGCAGTGAACCAGGACAGGGGAAGTTCTTC. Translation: CASSEPGQGKFF.

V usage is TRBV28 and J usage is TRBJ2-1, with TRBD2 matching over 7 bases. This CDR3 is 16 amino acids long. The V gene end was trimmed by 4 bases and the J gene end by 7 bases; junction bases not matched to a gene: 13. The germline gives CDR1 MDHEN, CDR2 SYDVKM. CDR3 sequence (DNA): TGTGCCAGCAGTTCCCTCTTCCCGGGGGGTGATAATGAGCAGTTCTTC. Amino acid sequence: CASSSLFPGGDNEQFF.

The CDR3 nucleotides read TGTGCCAGCAGTTTGCCCACTAGCGGAATAATGGGTGAGCAGTTCTTC. Translation gives CASSLPTSGIMGEQFF. The chain links TRBV27 to TRBJ2-1; the match to TRBD2 covers 8 bases. The CDR3 loop spans 16 amino acids. The V segment lost 3 bases and the J segment 9 bases; nucleotides outside the gene matches: 13. Germline loops: CDR1 MNHEY, CDR2 SMNVEV (reference sequence).

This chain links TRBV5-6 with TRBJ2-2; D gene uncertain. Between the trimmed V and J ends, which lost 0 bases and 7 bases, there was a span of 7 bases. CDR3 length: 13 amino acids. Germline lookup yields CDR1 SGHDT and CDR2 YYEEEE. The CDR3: CASSLAKFGELFF. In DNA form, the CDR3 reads TGTGCCAGCAGCTTGGCCAAATTCGGGGAGCTGTTTTTT.

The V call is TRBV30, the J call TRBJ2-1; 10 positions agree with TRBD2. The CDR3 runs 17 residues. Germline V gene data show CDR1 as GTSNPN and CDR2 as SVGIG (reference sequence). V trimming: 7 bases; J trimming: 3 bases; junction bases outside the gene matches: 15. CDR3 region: CAFSGRGLASIYNEQFF. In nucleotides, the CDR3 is TGTGCCTTTTCGGGGAGGGGACTAGCGAGCATCTACAATGAGCAGTTCTTC. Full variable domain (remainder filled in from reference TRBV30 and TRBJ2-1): SQTIHQWPATLVQPVGSPLSLECTVEGTSNPNLYWYRQAAGRGLQLLFYSVGIGQISSEVPQNLSASRPQDRQFILSSKKLLLSDSGFYLCAFSGRGLASIYNEQFFGPGTRLTVL.

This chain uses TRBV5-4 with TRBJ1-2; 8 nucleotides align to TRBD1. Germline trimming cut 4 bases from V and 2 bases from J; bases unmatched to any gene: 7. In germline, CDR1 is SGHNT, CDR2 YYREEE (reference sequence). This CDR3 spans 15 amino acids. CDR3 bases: TGTGCCAGCAGCCCGGGTAGACAGGGGAACTATGGCTACACCTTC. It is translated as CASSPGRQGNYGYTF.

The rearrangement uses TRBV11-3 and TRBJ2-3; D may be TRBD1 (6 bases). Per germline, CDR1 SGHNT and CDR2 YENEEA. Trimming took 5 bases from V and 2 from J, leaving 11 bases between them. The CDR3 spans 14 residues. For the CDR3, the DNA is TGTGCCAGCAGCCCCCCAGGGGTCACAGATACGCAGTATTTT. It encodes CASSPPGVTDTQYF.

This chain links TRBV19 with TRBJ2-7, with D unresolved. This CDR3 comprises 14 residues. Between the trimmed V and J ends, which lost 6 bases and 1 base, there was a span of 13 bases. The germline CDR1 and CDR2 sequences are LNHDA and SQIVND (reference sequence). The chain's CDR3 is CASRGSAPSYEQYF. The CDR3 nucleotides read TGTGCCAGTAGGGGCTCGGCACCTTCCTACGAGCAGTACTTC.

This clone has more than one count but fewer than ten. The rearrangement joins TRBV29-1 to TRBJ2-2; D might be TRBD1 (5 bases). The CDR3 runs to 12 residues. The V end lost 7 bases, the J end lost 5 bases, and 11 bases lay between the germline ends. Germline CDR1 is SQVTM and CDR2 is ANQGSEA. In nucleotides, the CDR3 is TGCAGCGCCCACAGGAATACCGGGGAGCTGTTTTTT. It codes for CSAHRNTGELFF.

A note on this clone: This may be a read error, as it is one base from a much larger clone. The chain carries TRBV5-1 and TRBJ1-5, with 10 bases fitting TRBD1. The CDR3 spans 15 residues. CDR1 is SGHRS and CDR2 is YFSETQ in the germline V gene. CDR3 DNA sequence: TGCGCCAGCAACTTGGAAGGGACAGGGGATCAGCCCCAGCATTTT. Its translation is CASNLEGTGDQPQHF.

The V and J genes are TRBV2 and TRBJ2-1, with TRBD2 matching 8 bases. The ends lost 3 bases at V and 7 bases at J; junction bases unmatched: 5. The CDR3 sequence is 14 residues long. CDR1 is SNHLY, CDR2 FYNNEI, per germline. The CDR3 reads CASSDGTRRNEQFF. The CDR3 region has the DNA TGTGCCAGCAGTGACGGGACTAGAAGGAATGAGCAGTTCTTC. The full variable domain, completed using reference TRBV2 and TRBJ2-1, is EPEVTQTPSHQVTQMGQEVILRCVPISNHLYFYWYRQILGQKVEFLVSFYNNEISEKSEIFDDQFSVERPDGSNFTLKIRSTKLEDSAMYFCASSDGTRRNEQFFGPGTRLTVL.

The CDR3, as DNA: TGTGCCATTAGGGGGAGACTAACCTACAATGAGCAGTTCTTC. This gives the protein CAIRGRLTYNEQFF. The chain uses TRBV10-3 and TRBJ2-1; D perhaps matches TRBD1 (6 bases). This CDR3 is built from 14 residues. V dropped 9 bases and J dropped 2 bases, with 14 bases sitting between them. CDR1 is ENHRY and CDR2 is SYGVKD in the germline V gene.

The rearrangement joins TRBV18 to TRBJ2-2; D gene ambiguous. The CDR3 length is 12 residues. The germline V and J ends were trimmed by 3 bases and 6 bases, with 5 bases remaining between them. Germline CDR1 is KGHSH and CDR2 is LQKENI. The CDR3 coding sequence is TGTGCCAGCTCACCTTCGTCCGGGGAGCTGTTTTTT. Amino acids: CASSPSSGELFF. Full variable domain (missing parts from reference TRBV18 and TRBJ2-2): NAGVMQNPRHLVRRRGQEARLRCSPMKGHSHVYWYRQLPEEGLKFMVYLQKENIIDESGMPKERFSAEFPKEGPSILRIQQVVRGDSAAYFCASSPSSGELFFGEGSRLTVL.